The clone carrying this T cell receptor beta chain was seen more than once but under ten times. Reverse transcribing all isolated RNA meant expressed TCRB transcripts were sequenced. An average of about 3.57 million reads was obtained for naive, central memory and regulatory T cell samples. Clones were read by immunoSEQ multiplex PCR, and TCRdb kept only the in-frame ones, dropping some. The repertoire holds about 930,000 clones, roughly 16% seen once, with about 0.02% in the top ten. The sample comes from a study of beta chain features in type 1 diabetes. Using CD45RO/CCR7/CD25/CD127/CD95/CD27, CD4+ naive, central memory, regulatory and stem cell-like memory cells were sorted. Once sorted, every population was more than 95% pure. The receptor comes from a woman aged 18-29 years in good health. Input material: naive CD4+ T cells from blood.

In nucleotides, the CDR3 is TGTGCCAGCAGTGAATCCTCGGGAGGCTGGGAGACCCAGTACTTC. Translated: CASSESSGGWETQYF. This rearrangement joins TRBV2 to TRBJ2-5, with TRBD2 matching 7 bases. This CDR3 comprises 15 residues. Trimming took 2 bases from V and 5 from J; bases not matched to a gene: 8. From germline, CDR1 is SNHLY and CDR2 FYNNEI.